Reported below is one T cell receptor (beta chain). The sample belongs to a study of human T cells and chemical hapten exposure. Germline-derived CDR1 and CDR2 are MDHEN and SYDVKM. V shed 10 bases and J shed 1 base, with 20 bases lying between them. The CDR3 sequence is 15 residues long. TCRdb reprocessed the 5' RACE reads with MiXCR, giving one entry per CDR3 protein. This table holds some 150,000 distinct CDR3 sequences, about 4% found once. Someone pulled total RNA out of unfractionated whole blood. The chain carries TRBV28 and TRBJ2-7, with a weak D call TRBD2 (5 bases). The sequence came from a female donor in good health. In DNA, the CDR3 is TGTGCCATCCATTCCGGCGAGGGTACATCCTACGAGCAGTACTTC. Residues: CAIHSGEGTSYEQYF.